This T cell receptor (beta chain) emerged from a study of blood T cells in healthy people across ages. The study's findings and limits: Both naive CD4+ cell counts and diversity were greater in long-lived donors than in aged donors.

Then a second PCR, running about 6 to 12 cycles, was carried out with a sample-barcoded 5' primer and a J-beta primer mix. TCRdb independently ran MiXCR on the 5' RACE reads; one entry per CDR3 protein. In the table there are about 1.8 million distinct CDR3 sequences, roughly 50% of which are singletons. This clonotype was counted a few times. The antigen remains unidentified. The germline CDR1 and CDR2 sequences are SNHLY and FYNNEI. The CDR3 has 15 residues. V gave up 6 bases and J gave up 4 bases; unmatched junction bases: 9. Sequenced material: blood. The receptor's source is a woman aged 40 to 50 in good health. This sequence joins TRBV2 and TRBJ2-5; 9 bases are a match to TRBD1. CDR3 sequence reads: CASRVQGARGETQYF. CDR3 in DNA: TGTGCCAGCAGAGTACAGGGGGCGAGGGGAGAGACCCAGTACTTC.